These T cell receptor beta chains were read from a single sample in a study of blood T cell repertoires in COVID-19. TCRdb's copy holds only in-frame clones and misses some; the assay was immunoSEQ multiplex PCR. The sample contains roughly 120,000 clones, around 81% of which appear only once. Sequencing was carried out using peripheral blood. The receptor set was obtained from a man aged 65 to 79 with acute or convalescent COVID-19. Each CDR3 is given with its conserved first and last residue. Each record gives: J gene, V gene, CDR3 length, D gene, clone size, CDR3 DNA, CDR3 protein. The D gene is left open where the match is weak. Clone size is given for some rows only: seen once, a few or many times, or a class if the clone is expanded.

j_gene: TRBJ1-1; v_gene: TRBV4-3; len: 15; d_gene: .; abundance: .; CDR3nt: TGCGCCAGCAGCCAAGATAGTGGGGCGAACACTGAAGCTTTCTTT; CDR3aa: CASSQDSGANTEAFF
j_gene: TRBJ1-5; v_gene: TRBV19; len: 15; d_gene: .; abundance: .; CDR3nt: TGTGCCAGTAGTACCCCCCGAACAGAGCATCAGCCCCAGCATTTT; CDR3aa: CASSTPRTEHQPQHF
j_gene: TRBJ2-4; v_gene: TRBV24-1; len: 15; d_gene: .; abundance: few; CDR3nt: TGTGCCACCGGAGAGCCCTCGGGAGCCAAAAACATTCAGTACTTC; CDR3aa: CATGEPSGAKNIQYF
j_gene: TRBJ1-2; v_gene: TRBV25-1; len: 11; d_gene: .; abundance: few; CDR3nt: TGTGCCAGCAGTGAATGGGGAGCCCACACCTTC; CDR3aa: CASSEWGAHTF
j_gene: TRBJ2-1; v_gene: TRBV15; len: 15; d_gene: .; abundance: .; CDR3nt: TGTGCCACCACCCAACAGGGAGGGAAATTGAATGAGCAGTTCTTC; CDR3aa: CATTQQGGKLNEQFF
j_gene: TRBJ1-5; v_gene: TRBV5-1; len: 15; d_gene: .; abundance: .; CDR3nt: TGCGCCAGCAGCATAACAGGGTATAGCAATCAGCCCCAGCATTTT; CDR3aa: CASSITGYSNQPQHF
j_gene: TRBJ2-3; v_gene: TRBV20-1; len: 11; d_gene: .; abundance: .; CDR3nt: TGCAGTGCAACCAGCGGGTCGGCGCAGTATTTT; CDR3aa: CSATSGSAQYF
j_gene: TRBJ1-2; v_gene: TRBV19; len: 16; d_gene: TRBD1; abundance: .; CDR3nt: TGTGCCAGTAGTATAGACCTCGGACAGGGGGCGAATGGCTACACCTTC; CDR3aa: CASSIDLGQGANGYTF
j_gene: TRBJ1-2; v_gene: TRBV12-3/TRBV12-4; len: 13; d_gene: .; abundance: .; CDR3nt: TGTGCCAGCAGGTATCAGGCAGGCCGAGGCTACACCTTC; CDR3aa: CASRYQAGRGYTF
j_gene: TRBJ1-3; v_gene: TRBV10-3; len: 21; d_gene: TRBD1; abundance: once; CDR3nt: TGTGCCATCAGTGAACATGCTGATCGGACAGGGGTCCCAAGCTCTGGAAACACCATATATTTT; CDR3aa: CAISEHADRTGVPSSGNTIYF
j_gene: TRBJ1-1; v_gene: TRBV11-2; len: 14; d_gene: TRBD1; abundance: .; CDR3nt: TGTGCCAGCAGCGGGGACAGGTTCAACACTGAAGCTTTCTTT; CDR3aa: CASSGDRFNTEAFF
j_gene: TRBJ1-1; v_gene: TRBV7-2; len: 16; d_gene: TRBD1; abundance: few; CDR3nt: TGTGCCAGCAGCTTACTCCCCTGGACAGGGGGGACTGAAGCTTTCTTT; CDR3aa: CASSLLPWTGGTEAFF
j_gene: TRBJ1-4; v_gene: TRBV28; len: 15; d_gene: TRBD1; abundance: .; CDR3nt: TGTGCCAGCAGTCCTACAGGGGGCCTTAATGAAAAACTGTTTTTT; CDR3aa: CASSPTGGLNEKLFF
j_gene: TRBJ1-3; v_gene: TRBV11-2; len: 13; d_gene: .; abundance: .; CDR3nt: TGTGCCAGCAGCATATACTCTGGAAACACCATATATTTT; CDR3aa: CASSIYSGNTIYF
j_gene: TRBJ2-3; v_gene: TRBV14; len: 16; d_gene: TRBD2; abundance: .; CDR3nt: TGTGCCAGCAGCCAATGGCGCGGGGGGGGCACAGATACGCAGTATTTT; CDR3aa: CASSQWRGGGTDTQYF
j_gene: TRBJ2-1; v_gene: TRBV6-2/TRBV6-3; len: 11; d_gene: TRBD1; abundance: .; CDR3nt: TGTGCCAGCAGTCTAGGACAGGGGCAGTTCTTC; CDR3aa: CASSLGQGQFF
j_gene: TRBJ1-2; v_gene: TRBV6-2/TRBV6-3; len: 14; d_gene: TRBD1; abundance: .; CDR3nt: TGTGCCAGCAGTCGACCGGGACAGGGACGAGGCTACACCTTC; CDR3aa: CASSRPGQGRGYTF
j_gene: TRBJ1-5; v_gene: TRBV2; len: 15; d_gene: .; abundance: .; CDR3nt: TGTGCCAGCAGTGAGGGGGGGCTCGGCAATCAGCCCCAGCATTTT; CDR3aa: CASSEGGLGNQPQHF
j_gene: TRBJ1-2; v_gene: TRBV30; len: 15; d_gene: TRBD1; abundance: .; CDR3nt: TGTGCCTGGAGTGGGGATGGGGACAGGAGCCATGGCTACACCTTC; CDR3aa: CAWSGDGDRSHGYTF
j_gene: TRBJ2-2; v_gene: TRBV11-2; len: 14; d_gene: .; abundance: .; CDR3nt: TGTGCCAGCAGCTTCAGCGGAAACACCGGGGAGCTGTTTTTT; CDR3aa: CASSFSGNTGELFF
j_gene: TRBJ2-5; v_gene: TRBV5-1; len: 15; d_gene: TRBD1; abundance: .; CDR3nt: TGCGCCAGCAGCTTGGGACAGGGCAGCCAAGAGACCCAGTACTTC; CDR3aa: CASSLGQGSQETQYF
j_gene: TRBJ2-1; v_gene: TRBV3-1/TRBV3-2; len: 16; d_gene: TRBD1; abundance: once; CDR3nt: TGTGCCAGCAGTCTCGGACAGGGGGCTTACTACAATGAGCAGTTCTTC; CDR3aa: CASSLGQGAYYNEQFF
j_gene: TRBJ1-1; v_gene: TRBV6-5; len: 14; d_gene: TRBD1; abundance: .; CDR3nt: TGTGCCAGCATCACGGGACAGGGGGGCGCTGAAGCTTTCTTT; CDR3aa: CASITGQGGAEAFF
j_gene: TRBJ2-2; v_gene: TRBV20-1; len: 15; d_gene: TRBD2; abundance: .; CDR3nt: TGCAGTGCTAGTTGGCGGGGGGGCCGCGGCGGGGAGCTGTTTTTT; CDR3aa: CSASWRGGRGGELFF
j_gene: TRBJ1-2; v_gene: TRBV6-5; len: 16; d_gene: TRBD1; abundance: .; CDR3nt: TGTGCCAGCAGTTCCTCCCACAGGGGGCCCACCTATGGCTACACCTTC; CDR3aa: CASSSSHRGPTYGYTF
j_gene: TRBJ1-1; v_gene: TRBV5-6; len: 14; d_gene: TRBD1; abundance: few; CDR3nt: TGTGCCAGCAGCTTGGTGACAGGGATCACTGAAGCTTTCTTT; CDR3aa: CASSLVTGITEAFF
j_gene: TRBJ1-2; v_gene: TRBV5-4; len: 14; d_gene: .; abundance: .; CDR3nt: TGTGCCAGCAGAACTGACAGGACCGCTTTTGGCTACACCTTC; CDR3aa: CASRTDRTAFGYTF
j_gene: TRBJ1-2; v_gene: TRBV3-1/TRBV3-2; len: 15; d_gene: TRBD1; abundance: few; CDR3nt: TGTGCCAGCAGCCTAAATTCCGGACAGGGTCGTGGCTACACCTTC; CDR3aa: CASSLNSGQGRGYTF